This T cell receptor (beta chain) was identified during a study of blood T cells in healthy people across ages. It was with a sample-barcoded 5' primer and a J-beta primer mix that a second PCR of roughly 7 to 12 cycles was run. MiXCR, applied by TCRdb to the 5' RACE reads, yields one record per CDR3 protein. The sample records about 570,000 distinct CDR3 sequences, roughly 28% being singletons. Sequenced material: blood. This TCR came from a woman aged 70 to 79 in good health.

As DNA, the CDR3 is TGTGCCAGCAGTGAAAATTGGGACAGGGGCTATGGCTACACCTTC. It codes for CASSENWDRGYGYTF. The rearrangement links TRBV25-1 to TRBJ1-2; 10 bases map to TRBD1. The CDR3 runs 15 residues. Trimming took 2 bases from V and 4 from J; bases not matched to a gene: 4. Germline CDR1 reads MGHDK; CDR2 reads SYGVNS.